Ten or more counts support the clone carrying this T cell receptor (beta chain). The CDR3 extends over 14 amino acids. Trimming left V 4 bases short and J 4 bases short, with 14 bases between. Germline-derived CDR1 and CDR2 are DFQATT and SNEGSKA (reference sequence). TCRdb redid the calling of the RT-PCR reads with MiXCR, one entry per CDR3 protein. The sample lists hundreds of thousands of distinct CDR3 sequences, 13% to 15% occurring once. Sequences were obtained from memory CD4+ T cells from blood. The receptor was isolated from a female donor in good health, serving as a healthy control. V is TRBV20-1 and J is TRBJ1-5, with D uncertain. The CDR3 sequence: CSAIPEMINQPQHF. CDR3 sequence (DNA): TGCAGTGCTATTCCAGAGATGATAAATCAGCCCCAGCATTTT.